This TCR beta chain comes out of a study of beta chain features in type 1 diabetes. Study-level findings and limits: Type 1 diabetes patients had moderately but significantly shorter TCRB CDR3s in all four CD4+ subsets.

Every isolated RNA sample was fully reverse transcribed, so sequencing captured expressed TCRB transcripts. The table came from immunoSEQ multiplex PCR; TCRdb's copy has only in-frame clones and leaves some out. The table includes roughly 300,000 clones, 7% to 10% detected once. Staining for CD45RO/CCR7/CD25/CD127/CD95/CD27 allowed sorting of CD4+ naive, central memory, regulatory and stem cell-like memory cells. Per germline, CDR1 GTSNPN and CDR2 SVGIG (reference sequence). Trimming left V 2 bases short and J 4 bases short, with 11 bases between. The CDR3 runs 13 residues. On this clone itself: Antigen: not known.

This chain connects TRBV30 to TRBJ1-1; D uncertain. The sequenced material came from central memory CD4+ T cells from blood. This clonotype originated in a man between 25 and 39 years old with type 1 diabetes. The CDR3 region has the DNA TGTGCCTGGAGTCACGGGGTGACCACTGAAGCTTTCTTT. Encoded protein: CAWSHGVTTEAFF. Combining the CDR3 with reference TRBV30 and TRBJ1-1 gives the whole variable domain SQTIHQWPATLVQPVGSPLSLECTVEGTSNPNLYWYRQAAGRGLQLLFYSVGIGQISSEVPQNLSASRPQDRQFILSSKKLLLSDSGFYLCAWSHGVTTEAFFGQGTRLTVV.